These 32 T cell receptor beta chains originate from one sample sequenced in a study of shared clonotypes between healthy human individuals. Sequencing was performed with immunoSEQ multiplex PCR; in TCRdb, only in-frame clones are kept and a portion is missing. This sample has hundreds of thousands of clones, with around 97% found just once. Material: naive CD4+ T cells sorted from blood. Subset: CD45RA+ positively selected. The receptors originated from a woman younger than 45 in good health.

V is TRBV4-1 and J is TRBJ2-3, with D tentatively TRBD2 (5 bases). CDR3 length equals 15 residues. The germline V and J ends were trimmed by 3 bases and 7 bases, with 17 bases remaining between them. The germline CDR1 and CDR2 sequences are MGHRA and YSYEKL. The CDR3 reads CASSHPRGSRNTQYF. The CDR3 DNA sequence: TGCGCCAGCAGCCACCCCCGGGGTAGCAGAAATACGCAGTATTTT.

About this clone itself: Other nucleotide sequences from this sample produce the same CDR3. The V and J genes are TRBV11-2 and TRBJ1-5; unclear D gene. The CDR3 spans 13 residues. Deletions cut 2 bases from V and 0 bases from J, with 2 bases between. Germline-derived CDR1 and CDR2 are SGHAT and FQNNGV. The DNA for the CDR3 is TGTGCCAGCAGCTTAAGTAGCAATCAGCCCCAGCATTTT. This translates into CASSLSSNQPQHF.

The CDR3 coding sequence is TGTGCCAGCAGTTTTCGCTTTCGGGACCCCACCTACGAGCAGTACTTC. Its protein product is CASSFRFRDPTYEQYF. The chain combines TRBV28 with TRBJ2-7; D is tentatively TRBD1 or TRBD2 (5 bases each). Germline CDR1 reads MDHEN; CDR2 reads SYDVKM. The CDR3 spans 16 residues. V lost 3 bases to trimming and J lost 2 bases, with 17 bases between them. The variable domain in full, with the rest retrieved from reference TRBV28 and TRBJ2-7, is DVKVTQSSRYLVKRTGEKVFLECVQDMDHENMFWYRQDPGLGLRLIYFSYDVKMKEKGDIPEGYSVSREKKERFSLILESASTNQTSMYLCASSFRFRDPTYEQYFGPGTRLTVT.

The genes are TRBV5-6 and TRBJ2-3; D is perhaps TRBD2 (5 bases). V was shortened by 0 bases and J by 4 bases, with 6 bases between the two germline ends. Germline V gives CDR1 SGHDT, CDR2 YYEEEE. The CDR3 is made up of 13 amino acids. CDR3 sequence reads: CASSLGGPDTQYF. The CDR3 DNA sequence: TGTGCCAGCAGCTTGGGCGGGCCAGATACGCAGTATTTT.

This clone came up once. This chain uses TRBV10-3 with TRBJ2-5; D may match TRBD1 or TRBD2 (5 bases each). The J call may be in error: the DNA end matches TRBJ2-7 better. Germline V gene data show CDR1 as ENHRY and CDR2 as SYGVKD. This CDR3 has 16 residues. In nucleotides, the CDR3 is TGTGCCATCAGCGGGGCCCTCACCCAGCGCCCATACGAGCAGTACTTC. Amino acids: CAISGALTQRPYEQYF.

The chain combines TRBV7-2 with TRBJ2-1; D is undetermined. This CDR3 spans 13 amino acids. Germline-derived CDR1 and CDR2 are SGHTA and FQGNSA. V lost 3 bases to trimming and J lost 3 bases, with 6 bases between them. CDR3 amino acids: CASSFDFYNEQFF. The CDR3 DNA reads TGTGCCAGCAGCTTTGACTTCTACAATGAGCAGTTCTTC.

The CDR3 sequence: CASRPAVNTGELFF. The CDR3 DNA is TGTGCCAGCAGGCCCGCAGTGAACACCGGGGAGCTGTTTTTT. The rearrangement uses TRBV2 and TRBJ2-2; D not resolved. Trimming stripped 6 bases from V and 1 base from J, with 9 bases between. CDR1 is SNHLY, CDR2 FYNNEI, per germline. The CDR3 runs to 14 residues.

This clone appeared a few times. J is TRBJ1-5 and V is TRBV4-2; 9 nucleotides agree with TRBD1. This CDR3 spans 16 amino acids. Losses at the gene ends were 0 bases for V and 3 bases for J; bases not matched to a gene: 3. Germline V gene lookup returns CDR1 LGHNA and CDR2 YNFKEQ. CDR3 in DNA: TGTGCCAGCAGCCAAGATACAGGGGGCTCCAATCAGCCCCAGCATTTT. Its protein is CASSQDTGGSNQPQHF.

J is TRBJ2-7 and V is TRBV10-1, with D maybe TRBD2 (6 bases). Germline loops: CDR1 WNHNN, CDR2 SYGVQD (reference sequence). Trimming took off 7 bases at V and 3 bases at J, with 13 bases between the two ends. The CDR3 spans 13 residues. Written as DNA, the CDR3 is TGCGCCAGCACCATACTCGGGAGCTACGAGCAGTACTTC. It yields the protein CASTILGSYEQYF.

The chain joins TRBV20-1 to TRBJ1-1; D gene uncertain. The CDR3 runs 10 residues. Germline-derived CDR1 and CDR2 are DFQATT and SNEGSKA (reference sequence). The V end lost 5 bases, the J end lost 10 bases, and 11 bases lay between the germline ends. The CDR3 region is CSALHRVAFF. The CDR3 DNA is TGCAGTGCTCTACATCGGGTAGCTTTCTTT.

The gene calls are TRBV6-1 and TRBJ1-3; D is unclear. The CDR3 extends over 15 amino acids. The V gene's germline CDR1 is MNHNS and CDR2 SASEGT. Trimming took off 4 bases at V and 2 bases at J, with 12 bases between the two ends. CDR3 sequence (DNA): TGTGCCAGCAGTGGGAAGTACATTACTGGAAACACCATATATTTT. It translates to CASSGKYITGNTIYF.

This chain uses TRBV5-6 with TRBJ2-1, with a tentative D call TRBD2 (5 bases). The CDR3 totals 14 residues. Per germline, CDR1 SGHDT and CDR2 YYEEEE. V lost 3 bases, J lost 4 bases, and 11 bases lay in between. The CDR3 region is CASSYIARYNEQFF. CDR3 DNA sequence: TGTGCCAGCAGCTACATAGCGAGATACAATGAGCAGTTCTTC.

The J gene is TRBJ1-2, the V gene TRBV18; D is unresolved. CDR1 is KGHSH, CDR2 LQKENI, per germline. Trimming stripped 2 bases from V and 7 bases from J, with 11 bases between. There are 13 residues in the CDR3. Written as DNA, the CDR3 is TGTGCCAGCTCACCAGTGCCTGAGAGTGGCTACACCTTC. Protein product: CASSPVPESGYTF. Full variable domain (outside the CDR3, taken from reference TRBV18 and TRBJ1-2): NAGVMQNPRHLVRRRGQEARLRCSPMKGHSHVYWYRQLPEEGLKFMVYLQKENIIDESGMPKERFSAEFPKEGPSILRIQQVVRGDSAAYFCASSPVPESGYTFGSGTRLTVV.

Turning to this clone: The germline gene is not matched at one end of the junction; a read error may be the cause. DNA of the CDR3: TGTGCCAGCAGTGACACCGGGACCCGACACTTC. Protein product: CASSDTGTRHF. The chain links TRBV6-5 to TRBJ2-7, with D perhaps assigned TRBD1 or TRBD2 (5 bases each). This CDR3 region has 11 residues. The germline CDR1 and CDR2 sequences are MNHEY and SVGAGI.

The rearrangement links TRBV7-9 to TRBJ2-7; the match to TRBD1 covers 8 bases. The junction had 7 bases not matched to a gene; V was cut back by 4 bases and J by 5 bases. The CDR3 sequence is 14 residues long. The germline V gene has CDR1 SEHNR and CDR2 FQNEAQ (reference sequence). The CDR3 bases are TGTGCCAGCAGCTCTTCAGGGGGCGGGCACGAGCAGTACTTC. Protein product: CASSSSGGGHEQYF.

J is TRBJ2-2 and V is TRBV14; 7 positions agree with TRBD1. Germline loops: CDR1 SGHDN, CDR2 FVKESK. Trimming took 5 bases from V and 3 from J; bases not matched to a gene: 6. The CDR3 has 15 residues. CDR3 in amino acids: CASSMLGQYTGELFF. CDR3 nucleotide sequence: TGTGCCAGCAGCATGCTGGGACAGTACACCGGGGAGCTGTTTTTT. The variable domain in full, with the rest retrieved from reference TRBV14 and TRBJ2-2, is EAGVTQFPSHSVIEKGQTVTLRCDPISGHDNLYWYRRVMGKEIKFLLHFVKESKQDESGMPNNRFLAERTGGTYSTLKVQPAELEDSGVYFCASSMLGQYTGELFFGEGSRLTVL.

The gene calls are TRBV7-9 and TRBJ2-7; 13 bases are a match to TRBD2. The CDR3 has 16 residues. The germline V gene has CDR1 SEHNR and CDR2 FQNEAQ (reference sequence). After removal of 5 bases from V and 3 bases from J, the junction contained 7 bases not matched to a gene. As DNA, the CDR3 is TGTGCCAGCAGCCGGACACTAGCGGGAGGGGACTACGAGCAGTACTTC. Its translation: CASSRTLAGGDYEQYF.

The rearrangement uses TRBV5-5 and TRBJ2-1; 11 bases are a match to TRBD2. Germline CDR1 and CDR2: SGHKS and YYEKEE (reference sequence). The CDR3 sequence is 15 residues long. V shed 1 base and J 8 bases; nucleotides not matched to a gene: 5. Here the CDR3 DNA reads TGTGCCAGCAGCTTGACTAGCGGGAGCATCGATGAGCAGTTCTTC. This sequence encodes CASSLTSGSIDEQFF. The full variable domain, in which reference TRBV5-5 and TRBJ2-1 provide the parts outside the CDR3, is DAGVTQSPTHLIKTRGQQVTLRCSPISGHKSVSWYQQVLGQGPQFIFQYYEKEERGRGNFPDRFSARQFPNYSSELNVNALLLGDSALYLCASSLTSGSIDEQFFGPGTRLTVL.

V gene TRBV30 combines with J gene TRBJ2-3; TRBD1 or TRBD2 may be the D gene (5 bases each). V was shortened by 3 bases and J by 4 bases, with 26 bases between the two germline ends. Germline V gives CDR1 GTSNPN, CDR2 SVGIG (reference sequence). The CDR3 has 18 amino acids. The CDR3: CAWSLGFMAGSSADTQYF. Written as DNA, the CDR3 is TGTGCCTGGAGCCTAGGGTTTATGGCAGGGAGTTCCGCAGATACGCAGTATTTT.

The chain has TRBV5-1 and TRBJ2-2; 9 bases align to TRBD2. Germline V gene sequence: CDR1 SGHRS, CDR2 YFSETQ. This CDR3 spans 15 amino acids. V shed 4 bases, J shed 7 bases, and the junction held 8 bases outside the gene matches. The CDR3 region has the DNA TGCGCCAGCAGCGTTAGCGGGAGCTTGAACGGGGAGCTGTTTTTT. Protein product: CASSVSGSLNGELFF.

This clone turned up a few times. The chain has TRBV6-5 and TRBJ1-2; unclear D gene. Germline CDR1 is MNHEY and CDR2 is SVGAGI. This CDR3 region has 15 residues. The V gene lost 5 bases and the J gene lost 3 bases, with 16 bases spanning the gap. CDR3 protein: CASSTRGKRYYGYTF. In nucleotides, the CDR3 is TGTGCCAGCAGTACGAGAGGGAAGCGCTACTATGGCTACACCTTC.

The V call is TRBV5-1, the J call TRBJ2-7, with TRBD2 matching over 10 bases. V shed 0 bases and J 6 bases; nucleotides not matched to a gene: 9. Looked up from germline, CDR1 is SGHRS and CDR2 is YFSETQ. The CDR3 covers 16 residues. The CDR3 DNA is TGCGCCAGCAGCTTGGATAGCGGGAGGCCGCCTGGCGAGCAGTACTTC. Translation gives CASSLDSGRPPGEQYF.

V usage is TRBV29-1 and J usage is TRBJ2-7; 8 bases agree with TRBD1. This CDR3 spans 12 amino acids. The V gene's germline CDR1 is SQVTM and CDR2 ANQGSEA. The ends lost 5 bases at V and 3 bases at J; junction bases unmatched: 3. The DNA of the CDR3 is TGCAGCGTTCAGGACAGGGTCTACGAGCAGTACTTC. Translated: CSVQDRVYEQYF.

This clone was detected only once. The chain combines TRBV2 with TRBJ2-7, with D tentatively TRBD1 or TRBD2 (7 bases each). This CDR3 has 12 amino acids. Trimming pared 7 bases from V and 2 bases from J, leaving 9 bases between. The germline gives CDR1 SNHLY, CDR2 FYNNEI. The CDR3 DNA reads TGTGCCAGCACAGGGGGGGCCTACGAGCAGTACTTC. Translated: CASTGGAYEQYF.

V and J are TRBV27 and TRBJ1-1, with D unclear. CDR3 length: 14 amino acids. V was cut by 0 bases and J by 0 bases, with 5 bases left in between. Germline lookup yields CDR1 MNHEY and CDR2 SMNVEV (reference sequence). The DNA for the CDR3 is TGTGCCAGCAGTTTATCAGTCATGAACACTGAAGCTTTCTTT. Translation gives CASSLSVMNTEAFF.

This clone was observed a single time. This chain uses TRBV29-1 with TRBJ1-5; D remains ambiguous. The germline V gene has CDR1 SQVTM and CDR2 ANQGSEA. V was cut by 4 bases and J by 5 bases, with 6 bases left in between. CDR3 length equals 11 residues. The CDR3 spells CSVGEDQPQHF. CDR3 bases: TGCAGCGTTGGCGAGGATCAGCCCCAGCATTTT.

The rearrangement links TRBV10-2 to TRBJ2-7; weak D call: TRBD1 (6 bases). From germline, CDR1 is WSHSY and CDR2 SAAADI. The CDR3 runs 15 residues. The V gene lost 4 bases and the J gene lost 1 base, with 14 bases spanning the gap. This CDR3 is CASSVGRGYSYEQYF. DNA of the CDR3: TGCGCCAGCAGTGTGGGCAGGGGCTATTCCTACGAGCAGTACTTC.

The chain combines TRBV10-3 with TRBJ2-1; 11 bases line up with TRBD2. Germline lookup yields CDR1 ENHRY and CDR2 SYGVKD. The J segment lost 3 bases and the V segment lost 10 bases, leaving 8 bases of the junction unmatched. The CDR3 covers 15 residues. CDR3 sequence reads: CASKLAGVGYNEQFF. For the CDR3, the DNA is TGTGCCAGCAAACTAGCGGGAGTGGGCTACAATGAGCAGTTCTTC.

CDR3: CASSGRGEVYNEQFF. In DNA form, the CDR3 reads TGTGCCAGCAGCGGTCGGGGAGAGGTCTACAATGAGCAGTTCTTC. The chain carries TRBV27 and TRBJ2-1; perhaps TRBD2 as D (5 bases). This CDR3 has 15 residues. From germline, CDR1 is MNHEY and CDR2 SMNVEV (reference sequence). The ends were cut back, 6 bases at V and 3 bases at J, with 15 bases in the middle.

In its sample, this clone was seen once. Other nucleotide sequences in the sample specify the same CDR3. This chain joins TRBV18 and TRBJ1-4; no definite D call. V gave up 2 bases and J gave up 0 bases, with 4 bases separating them. The CDR3 totals 14 residues. Per the germline V gene, CDR1 is KGHSH and CDR2 is LQKENI. CDR3 residues: CASSPTATNEKLFF. The CDR3 coding sequence is TGTGCCAGCTCACCAACAGCAACTAATGAAAAACTGTTTTTT.

The chain combines TRBV7-8 with TRBJ2-2; 8 bases are shared with TRBD1. Losses at the gene ends were 2 bases for V and 9 bases for J; bases not matched to a gene: 5. The CDR3 covers 14 residues. Germline CDR1 SGHVS, CDR2 FQNEAQ. For the CDR3, the DNA is TGTGCCAGCAGCTTACAGGGGGCATCTAGGGAGCTGTTTTTT. Translated: CASSLQGASRELFF.

The chain joins TRBV18 to TRBJ2-3; 8 positions match TRBD2. This CDR3 comprises 15 residues. The germline gives CDR1 KGHSH, CDR2 LQKENI. V shed 6 bases and J 2 bases; nucleotides not matched to a gene: 7. In DNA, the CDR3 is TGTGCCAGCTCTCCCGGGAGGGCCGTCACAGATACGCAGTATTTT. Translating it yields CASSPGRAVTDTQYF.